A selection of T cell receptor beta chains follows, all from one sample in a study of shared clonotypes between healthy human individuals. Some clones are missing from TCRdb's copy, which holds only in-frame ones; the method was immunoSEQ multiplex PCR. The table includes hundreds of thousands of clones, about two thirds detected once. The sequenced material came from memory CD4+ T cells sorted from blood. These TCRs come from a woman aged 25 to 39 in good health. Both conserved end residues are part of each CDR3. D genes are given only for firm matches. Clone size is given for some rows only: seen once, a few or many times, or a class if the clone is expanded.

clone_size | j_call | d_call | v_call | cdr3_nt | cdr3_aa
. | TRBJ2-1 | TRBD2 | TRBV6-6 | TGTGCCAGCAGCCCACGAGCGGGAGATAATGAGCAGTTCTTC | CASSPRAGDNEQFF
. | TRBJ2-1 | . | TRBV5-1 | TGCGCCAGCAGCTTGGAATTACACAATGAGCAGTTCTTC | CASSLELHNEQFF
. | TRBJ1-1 | . | TRBV30 | TGTGCCTGGAGTGTACAGGTGGCCAGGGTGAACACTGAAGCTTTCTTT | CAWSVQVARVNTEAFF
once | TRBJ2-1 | TRBD2 | TRBV7-2 | TGTGCCAGCAGCCAAGGCGGCACTAGCGGGAGGAAGGGTGAGCAGTTCTTC | CASSQGGTSGRKGEQFF
. | TRBJ1-5 | . | TRBV6-4 | TGTGCCAGCAGTGCTGATTATAGCAATCAGCCCCAGCATTTT | CASSADYSNQPQHF
few | TRBJ2-1 | . | TRBV2 | TGTGCCAGCAGTGCCCACAATGAGCAGTTCTTC | CASSAHNEQFF
. | TRBJ2-6 | TRBD1 | TRBV6-4 | TGTGCCAGCAGTCGACAGGGAACTGGGGCCAACGTCCTGACTTTC | CASSRQGTGANVLTF
. | TRBJ1-1 | TRBD1 | TRBV2 | TGTGCCAGCACCCCGACAGGGGGCGCGAATGCTTTCTTT | CASTPTGGANAFF
. | TRBJ2-5 | TRBD2 | TRBV19 | TGTGCCAGTGGGACTAGCGGGAGAGGGACCCAGTACTTC | CASGTSGRGTQYF
. | TRBJ2-5 | . | TRBV11-3 | TGTGCCAGCAGCTTTATAAAGGAGGGGGCGATTTGTGAGACCCAGTACTTC | CASSFIKEGAICETQYF
. | TRBJ2-6 | . | TRBV11-2 | TGTGCCAGCAGCCCAGTCTCTGGGGCCAACGTCCTGACTTTC | CASSPVSGANVLTF
few | TRBJ1-1 | . | TRBV6-1 | TGTGCCAGCAGTGAAGCGTTGAGGGGAACTGAAGCTTTCTTT | CASSEALRGTEAFF
. | TRBJ2-3 | . | TRBV25-1 | TGTGCCAGCAGTGAAGAGGGAAGGATCTGGACAGATACGCAGTATTTT | CASSEEGRIWTDTQYF
once | TRBJ1-1 | . | TRBV28 | TGTGCCAGCAGACTTCTGAAGGGGAAAGCTTTCTTT | CASRLLKGKAFF
. | TRBJ2-1 | TRBD2 | TRBV7-2 | TGTGCCAGCAGCTTAGTTGGACTAGCGTGGAATGAGCAGTTCTTC | CASSLVGLAWNEQFF
few | TRBJ2-4 | . | TRBV15 | TGTGCCACCAGCGGAGAGTTAGGACAGCAAGTTCTAGCCAAAAACATTCAGTACTTC | CATSGELGQQVLAKNIQYF
. | TRBJ2-2 | . | TRBV7-9 | TGTGCCAGCAGCCCATCGGGGTTTTCGAACACCGGGGAGCTGTTTTTT | CASSPSGFSNTGELFF
. | TRBJ1-5 | . | TRBV28 | TGTGCCAGCACGGGACGGACCGAGCCCCAGCATTTT | CASTGRTEPQHF
once | TRBJ1-1 | . | TRBV5-4 | TGTGCCAGCAGCTTGGGGATTCAGGAGAACAGTGAAGCTTTCTTT | CASSLGIQENSEAFF
. | TRBJ2-6 | . | TRBV7-9 | TGTGCCAGCAGCCTATCCGCCGGGGCCAACGTCCTGACTTTC | CASSLSAGANVLTF
. | TRBJ1-2 | . | TRBV6-6 | TGTGCCAGCAGTTATCAACAGGGATCCTATGGCTACACCTTC | CASSYQQGSYGYTF
. | TRBJ1-2 | . | TRBV2 | TGTGCCAGCAGTGACCGCAGAAACTATGGCTACACCTTC | CASSDRRNYGYTF
. | TRBJ2-5 | TRBD1 | TRBV18 | TGTGCCAGCTCACCAAGGACAGGGGATGCAGAGACCCAGTACTTC | CASSPRTGDAETQYF
. | TRBJ1-4 | . | TRBV28 | TGTGCCATCACCACCGGTCAAGGGGATGGAGGGGAACTGTTTTTT | CAITTGQGDGGELFF
many | TRBJ2-1 | TRBD1 | TRBV5-1 | TGCGCCAGCAGCTTGTTGGGACAGCCATACAATGAGCAGTTCTTC | CASSLLGQPYNEQFF
. | TRBJ2-5 | . | TRBV2 | TGTGCCAGCACTTCGAAAGAGACCCAGTACTTC | CASTSKETQYF
. | TRBJ2-3 | TRBD1 | TRBV27 | TGTGCCAGCAGTTCACACGGGACAGATAACACAGATACGCAGTATTTT | CASSSHGTDNTDTQYF
. | TRBJ1-4 | . | TRBV6-5 | TGTGCCAGCAGATCTACAGGTGCAACTAATGAAAAACTGTTTTTT | CASRSTGATNEKLFF
. | TRBJ2-3 | . | TRBV19 | TGTGCCAGTAGAAGGGGGGGGAGAGAGAATACGCAGTATTTT | CASRRGGRENTQYF
. | TRBJ2-1 | TRBD2 | TRBV29-1 | TGCAGCGCACGTCTAGCGGGGGTTTACAATGAGCAGTTCTTC | CSARLAGVYNEQFF
. | TRBJ2-1 | . | TRBV10-2 | TGCGCCAGCAGTGTCGGAGGGCTTAGGCCCACAGCCCACAATGAGCAGTTCTTC | CASSVGGLRPTAHNEQFF
few | TRBJ2-3 | TRBD2 | TRBV5-4 | TGTGCCAGCAGCTTGGGAGGGAGGGCAGATACGCAGTATTTT | CASSLGGRADTQYF
few | TRBJ1-1 | TRBD1 | TRBV19 | TGTGCCACAGGGGGCATGAACACTGAAGCTTTCTTT | CATGGMNTEAFF
. | TRBJ2-1 | TRBD1 | TRBV2 | TGTGCCAGCAGTACCGGGACAGGGTACGATGAGCAGTTCTTC | CASSTGTGYDEQFF
. | TRBJ2-5 | TRBD1 | TRBV27 | TGTGCCAGCAGTGGGGACAGGGGACGGCTCCAAGAGACCCAGTACTTC | CASSGDRGRLQETQYF
. | TRBJ2-1 | . | TRBV2 | TGTGCCAGCAGTGCCTACGATGAGCAGTTCTTC | CASSAYDEQFF
many | TRBJ1-5 | . | TRBV7-2 | TGTGCCAGCAGCTTAGTATCCCCCCAGCATTTT | CASSLVSPQHF
. | TRBJ1-1 | TRBD1 | TRBV28 | TGTGCCAGCAGGCCGGGACAGATGAACACTGAAGCTTTCTTT | CASRPGQMNTEAFF
. | TRBJ1-2 | . | TRBV7-6 | TGTGCCAGCAGCCCGCGACCCCCGGGTGCGGGCCAACTTAATGGCTACACCTTC | CASSPRPPGAGQLNGYTF
. | TRBJ1-2 | . | TRBV20-1 | TGCAGTGCCCAACGGCAGGTTGGCTACACCTTC | CSAQRQVGYTF
. | TRBJ1-2 | . | TRBV5-1 | TGCGCCAGCAGCCAACGGCCTGGGGACAAGTCCTATGGCTACACCTTC | CASSQRPGDKSYGYTF
. | TRBJ2-7 | . | TRBV28 | TGTGCCAGCAGCCCGGGATGGACACACGATGGCGAGCAGTACTTC | CASSPGWTHDGEQYF
. | TRBJ2-4 | . | TRBV5-5 | TGTGCCAGCAGCGAGGAAGGGGCCATTCAGTACTTC | CASSEEGAIQYF
. | TRBJ2-5 | . | TRBV19 | TGTGCCAGTAGTCAGTCGGTCGCGGGTGCCGAGACCCAGTACTTC | CASSQSVAGAETQYF
once | TRBJ2-1 | TRBD1 | TRBV7-8 | TGTGCCAGCAGCTTAGAACTCGGAGCTCCGGGACAGGGGGTTTTCTTC | CASSLELGAPGQGVFF